These T cell receptor beta chains were read from a single sample in a study of cytomegalovirus exposure and HLA in healthy donors. TCRdb keeps only in-frame clones here, not all; method: immunoSEQ multiplex PCR. The sample consists of tens of thousands of clones, 80% of them appearing once. The source material was PBMCs. These receptor sequences come from a woman aged 50 to 60 in good health and CMV-seropositive. CDR3s include the opening cysteine and the closing phenylalanine or tryptophan. D genes are given only for firm matches. Clone size is stated in some rows and not others, as once, few, many or a class when expanded.

d_gene | j_gene | len | abundance | v_gene | CDR3aa | CDR3nt
NA | TRBJ2-1 | 16 | NA | TRBV6-5 | CASSYFVGHSYNEQFF | TGTGCCAGCAGTTACTTTGTGGGACATTCCTACAATGAGCAGTTCTTC
TRBD1 | TRBJ1-5 | 16 | NA | TRBV18 | CASSSRQGPSNQPQHF | TGTGCCAGCTCATCCAGACAGGGCCCGAGCAATCAGCCCCAGCATTTT
NA | TRBJ1-1 | 14 | NA | TRBV19 | CASSWTDLTTEAFF | TGTGCCAGTAGTTGGACAGATCTTACCACTGAAGCTTTCTTT
TRBD2 | TRBJ2-3 | 16 | NA | TRBV7-7 | CASSPSSGGWTDTQYF | TGTGCTAGCAGCCCCTCTAGCGGGGGTTGGACAGATACGCAGTATTTT
TRBD1 | TRBJ2-7 | 15 | NA | TRBV18 | CASSPQGQGWYEQYF | TGTGCCAGCTCACCACAGGGACAGGGATGGTACGAGCAGTACTTC
NA | TRBJ1-4 | 15 | few | TRBV5-1 | CASRVTGSKDEKLFF | TGCGCCAGCAGGGTCACAGGGAGCAAGGATGAAAAACTGTTTTTT
NA | TRBJ1-2 | 13 | NA | TRBV7-9 | CASSARDTNGYTF | TGTGCCAGCAGCGCTCGGGACACCAATGGCTACACCTTC
NA | TRBJ2-2 | 15 | NA | TRBV4-1 | CASSQGGLNTGELFF | TGCGCCAGCAGCCAAGGCGGCTTGAACACCGGGGAGCTGTTTTTT
TRBD1 | TRBJ2-1 | 13 | once | TRBV15 | CATSGTDYNEQFF | TGTGCCACCAGCGGGACAGACTACAATGAGCAGTTCTTC
TRBD2 | TRBJ2-3 | 15 | NA | TRBV6-1 | CASTGAGGPEDTQYF | TGTGCCAGCACTGGGGCGGGAGGGCCGGAAGATACGCAGTATTTT
TRBD2 | TRBJ2-4 | 16 | NA | TRBV6-1 | CASSEVPASGGHIQYF | TGTGCCAGCAGTGAGGTTCCGGCTAGCGGGGGGCACATTCAGTACTTC